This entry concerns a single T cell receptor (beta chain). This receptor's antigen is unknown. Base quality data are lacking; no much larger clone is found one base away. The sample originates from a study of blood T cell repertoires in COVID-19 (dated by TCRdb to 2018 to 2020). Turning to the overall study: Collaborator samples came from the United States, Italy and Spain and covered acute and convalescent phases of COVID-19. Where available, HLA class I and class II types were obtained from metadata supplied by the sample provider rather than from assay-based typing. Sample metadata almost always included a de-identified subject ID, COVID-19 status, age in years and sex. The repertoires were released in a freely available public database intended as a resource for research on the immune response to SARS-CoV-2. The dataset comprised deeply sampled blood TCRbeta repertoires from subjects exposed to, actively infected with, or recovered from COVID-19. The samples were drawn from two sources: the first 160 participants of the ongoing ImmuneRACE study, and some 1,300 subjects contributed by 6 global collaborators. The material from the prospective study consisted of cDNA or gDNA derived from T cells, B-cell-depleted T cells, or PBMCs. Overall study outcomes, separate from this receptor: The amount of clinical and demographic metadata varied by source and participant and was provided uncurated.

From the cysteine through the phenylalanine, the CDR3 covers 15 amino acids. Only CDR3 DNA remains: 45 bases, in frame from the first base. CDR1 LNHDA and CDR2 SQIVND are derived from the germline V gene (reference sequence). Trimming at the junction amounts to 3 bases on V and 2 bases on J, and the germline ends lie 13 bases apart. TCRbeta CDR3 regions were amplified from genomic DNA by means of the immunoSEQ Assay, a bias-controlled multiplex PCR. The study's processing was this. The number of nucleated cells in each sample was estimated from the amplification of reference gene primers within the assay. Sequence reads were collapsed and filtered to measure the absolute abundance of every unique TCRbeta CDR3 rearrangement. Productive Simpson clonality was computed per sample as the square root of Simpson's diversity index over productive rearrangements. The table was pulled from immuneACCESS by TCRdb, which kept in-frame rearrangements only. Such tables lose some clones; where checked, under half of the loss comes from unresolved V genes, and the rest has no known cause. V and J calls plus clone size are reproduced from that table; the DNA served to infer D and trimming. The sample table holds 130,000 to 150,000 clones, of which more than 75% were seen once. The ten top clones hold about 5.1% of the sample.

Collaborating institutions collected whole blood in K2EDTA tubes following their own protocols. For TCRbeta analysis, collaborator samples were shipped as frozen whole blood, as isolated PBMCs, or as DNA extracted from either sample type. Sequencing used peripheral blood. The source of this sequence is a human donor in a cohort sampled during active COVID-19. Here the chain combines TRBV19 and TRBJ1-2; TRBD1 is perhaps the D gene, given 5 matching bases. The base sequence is TGTGCCAGTAGTATCGGTGCAGGGAAGAACTATGGCTACACCTTC. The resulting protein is CASSIGAGKNYGYTF.